Below, one T cell receptor (beta chain) is given with its context. Per the original methods: Amplification of reference gene primers provided the estimated nucleated cell counts. Repertoires were generated with immunoSEQ multiplex PCR, while TCRdb's copy carries only in-frame clones and drops some. The V and J calls and clone size were taken over from that table, and D and trimming were inferred from the DNA. The data show 400,000 to 500,000 clones, approximately 88% seen once. The sample is drawn from a study of blood T cell repertoires in COVID-19. About the study: PBMCs, B-cell-depleted T cells, or T cells provided the cDNA or gDNA that made up the material.

Recruitment covered about two dozen US areas and drew participants whose ages spanned roughly 18 to 100 years. Categorization into cohorts depended on clinical history that participants reported. V gave up 4 bases and J gave up 4 bases; unmatched junction bases: 16. This CDR3 has 19 amino acids. The germline gives CDR1 PRHDT, CDR2 FYEKMQ (reference sequence). The J gene is TRBJ2-1, the V gene TRBV13; the match to TRBD1 covers 10 bases. The source is a woman aged 35 to 49 who had recovered from COVID-19. Sequencing input: PBMCs or T cells enriched from blood (not recorded which). The CDR3 DNA sequence: TGTGCCAGCAGCTCATTGGGACAGGGGACAACGATCCTATACAATGAGCAGTTCTTC. It translates to CASSSLGQGTTILYNEQFF.